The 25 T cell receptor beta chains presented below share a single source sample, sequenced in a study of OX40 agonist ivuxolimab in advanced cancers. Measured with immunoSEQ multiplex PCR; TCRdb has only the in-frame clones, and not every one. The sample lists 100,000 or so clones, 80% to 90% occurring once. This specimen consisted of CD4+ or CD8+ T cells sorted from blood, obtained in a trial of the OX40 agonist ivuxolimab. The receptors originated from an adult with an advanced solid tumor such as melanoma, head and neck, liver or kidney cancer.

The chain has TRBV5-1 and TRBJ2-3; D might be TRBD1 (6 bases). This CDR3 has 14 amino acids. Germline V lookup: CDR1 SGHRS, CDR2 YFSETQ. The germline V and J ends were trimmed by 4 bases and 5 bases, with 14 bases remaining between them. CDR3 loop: CASSRRSGEDTQYF. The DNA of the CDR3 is TGCGCCAGCAGCCGGCGCTCAGGGGAAGATACGCAGTATTTT.

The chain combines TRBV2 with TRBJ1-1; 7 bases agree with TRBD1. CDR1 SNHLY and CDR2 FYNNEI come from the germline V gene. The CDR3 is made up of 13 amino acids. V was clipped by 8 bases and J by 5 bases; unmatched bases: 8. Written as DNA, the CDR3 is TGTGCCAGCCTAGAGGGGGCGCGAACTGAAGCTTTCTTT. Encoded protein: CASLEGARTEAFF.

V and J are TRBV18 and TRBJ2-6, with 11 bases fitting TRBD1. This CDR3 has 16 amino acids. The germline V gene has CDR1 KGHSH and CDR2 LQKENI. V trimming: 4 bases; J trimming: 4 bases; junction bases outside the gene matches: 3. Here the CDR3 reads CASSRTGGTGANVLTF. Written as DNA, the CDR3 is TGTGCCAGCTCACGGACAGGGGGCACCGGGGCCAACGTCCTGACTTTC.

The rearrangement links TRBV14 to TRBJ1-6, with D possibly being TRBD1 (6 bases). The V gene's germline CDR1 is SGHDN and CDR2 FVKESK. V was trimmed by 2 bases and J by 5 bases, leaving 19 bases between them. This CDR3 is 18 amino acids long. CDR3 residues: CASSQRSTAAGDNSPLHF. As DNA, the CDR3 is TGTGCCAGCAGCCAACGTTCCACCGCGGCAGGGGATAATTCACCCCTCCACTTT.

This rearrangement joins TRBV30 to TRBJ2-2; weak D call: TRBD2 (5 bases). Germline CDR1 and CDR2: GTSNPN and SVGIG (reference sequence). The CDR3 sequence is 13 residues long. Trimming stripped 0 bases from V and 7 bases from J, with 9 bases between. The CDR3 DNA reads TGTGCCTGGAGTGTAGGTGGACTCGGGGAGCTGTTTTTT. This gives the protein CAWSVGGLGELFF. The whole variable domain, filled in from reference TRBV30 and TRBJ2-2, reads SQTIHQWPATLVQPVGSPLSLECTVEGTSNPNLYWYRQAAGRGLQLLFYSVGIGQISSEVPQNLSASRPQDRQFILSSKKLLLSDSGFYLCAWSVGGLGELFFGEGSRLTVL.

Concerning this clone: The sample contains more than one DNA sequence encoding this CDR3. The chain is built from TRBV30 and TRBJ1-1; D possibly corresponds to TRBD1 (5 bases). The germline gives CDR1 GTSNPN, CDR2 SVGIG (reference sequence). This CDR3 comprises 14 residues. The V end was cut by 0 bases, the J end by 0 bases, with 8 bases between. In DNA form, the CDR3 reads TGTGCCTGGAGTGTAGGCAGGGTGAACACTGAAGCTTTCTTT. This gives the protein CAWSVGRVNTEAFF.

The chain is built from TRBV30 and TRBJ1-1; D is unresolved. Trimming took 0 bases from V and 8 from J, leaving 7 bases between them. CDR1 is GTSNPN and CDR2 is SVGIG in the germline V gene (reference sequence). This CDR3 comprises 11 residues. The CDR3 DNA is TGTGCCTGGAGTGTTCGGTACGAAGCTTTCTTT. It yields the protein CAWSVRYEAFF.

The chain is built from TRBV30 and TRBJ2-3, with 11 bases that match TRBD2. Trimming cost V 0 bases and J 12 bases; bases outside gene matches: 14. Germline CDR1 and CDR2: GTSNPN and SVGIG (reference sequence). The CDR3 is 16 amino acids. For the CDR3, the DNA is TGTGCCTGGAGTGTAAAGGGGCTAGCGGGAGGTCCTGGCCAGTATTTT. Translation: CAWSVKGLAGGPGQYF.

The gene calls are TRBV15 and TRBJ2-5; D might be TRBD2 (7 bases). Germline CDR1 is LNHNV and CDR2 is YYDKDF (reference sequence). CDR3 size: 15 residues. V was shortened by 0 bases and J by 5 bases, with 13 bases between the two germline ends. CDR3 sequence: CATSREGGASETQYF. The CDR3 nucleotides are TGTGCCACCAGCAGAGAGGGGGGGGCCAGTGAGACCCAGTACTTC.

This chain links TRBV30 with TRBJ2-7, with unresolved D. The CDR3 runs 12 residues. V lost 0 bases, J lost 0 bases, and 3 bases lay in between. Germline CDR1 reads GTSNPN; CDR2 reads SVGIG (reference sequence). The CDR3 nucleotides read TGTGCCTGGAGTGTAGCCTCCTACGAGCAGTACTTC. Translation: CAWSVASYEQYF.

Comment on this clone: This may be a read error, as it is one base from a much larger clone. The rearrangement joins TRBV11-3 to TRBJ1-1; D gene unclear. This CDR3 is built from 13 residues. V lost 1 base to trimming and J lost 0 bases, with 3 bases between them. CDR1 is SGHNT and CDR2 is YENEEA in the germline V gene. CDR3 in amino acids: CASSLGVNTEAFF. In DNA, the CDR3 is TGTGCCAGCAGCTTAGGGGTGAACACTGAAGCTTTCTTT.

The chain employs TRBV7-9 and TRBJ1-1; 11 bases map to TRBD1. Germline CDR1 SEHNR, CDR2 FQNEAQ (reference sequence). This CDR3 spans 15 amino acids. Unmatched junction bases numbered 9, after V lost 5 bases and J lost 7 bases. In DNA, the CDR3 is TGTGCCAGCAGCATAGGGGGACAGGGGGGTATTGAAGCTTTCTTT. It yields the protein CASSIGGQGGIEAFF.

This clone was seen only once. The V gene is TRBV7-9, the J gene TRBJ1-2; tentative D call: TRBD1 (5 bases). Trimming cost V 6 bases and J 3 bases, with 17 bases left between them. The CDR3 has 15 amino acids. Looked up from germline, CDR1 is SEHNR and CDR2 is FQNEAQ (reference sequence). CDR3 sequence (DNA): TGTGCCAGCAGACCTGCCGGGAAAGGGGACTATGGCTACACCTTC. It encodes CASRPAGKGDYGYTF.

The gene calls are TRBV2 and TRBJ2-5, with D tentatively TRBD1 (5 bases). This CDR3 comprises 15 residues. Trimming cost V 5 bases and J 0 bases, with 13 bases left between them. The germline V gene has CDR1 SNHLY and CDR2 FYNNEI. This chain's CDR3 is CASSRRQTYQETQYF. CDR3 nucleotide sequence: TGTGCCAGCAGTAGACGACAGACGTACCAAGAGACCCAGTACTTC.

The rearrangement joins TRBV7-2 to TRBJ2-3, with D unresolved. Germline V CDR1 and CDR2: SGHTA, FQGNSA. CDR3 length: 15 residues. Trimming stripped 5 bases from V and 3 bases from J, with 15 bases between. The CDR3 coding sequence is TGTGCCAGCAGCCTCCGACGAGCGTTAACAGATACGCAGTATTTT. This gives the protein CASSLRRALTDTQYF.

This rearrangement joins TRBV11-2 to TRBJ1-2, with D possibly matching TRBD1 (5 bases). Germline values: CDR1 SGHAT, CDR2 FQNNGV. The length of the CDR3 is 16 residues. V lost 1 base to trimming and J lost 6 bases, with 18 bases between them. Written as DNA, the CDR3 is TGTGCCAGCAGCTTAGTAAAGGGACCCACAGGAAATGGCTACACCTTC. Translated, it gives CASSLVKGPTGNGYTF.

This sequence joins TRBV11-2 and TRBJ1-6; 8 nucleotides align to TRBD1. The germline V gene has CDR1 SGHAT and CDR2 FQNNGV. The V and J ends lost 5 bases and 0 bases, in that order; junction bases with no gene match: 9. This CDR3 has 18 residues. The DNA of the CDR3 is TGTGCCAGCAGCCCAGCCCCCGGGACAGGCTCCTATAATTCACCCCTCCACTTT. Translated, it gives CASSPAPGTGSYNSPLHF.

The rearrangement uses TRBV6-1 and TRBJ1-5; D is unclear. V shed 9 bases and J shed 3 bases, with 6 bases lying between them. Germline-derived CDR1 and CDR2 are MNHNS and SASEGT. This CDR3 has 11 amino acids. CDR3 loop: CASSNNQPQHF. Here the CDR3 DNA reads TGTGCCAGTTCTAACAATCAGCCCCAGCATTTT.

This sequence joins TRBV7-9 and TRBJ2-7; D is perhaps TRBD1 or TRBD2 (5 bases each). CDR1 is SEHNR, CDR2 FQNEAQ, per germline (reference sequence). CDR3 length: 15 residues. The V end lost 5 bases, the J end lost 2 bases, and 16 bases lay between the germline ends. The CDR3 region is CASSLGGTPPYEQYF. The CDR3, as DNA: TGTGCCAGCAGCCTAGGTGGGACGCCCCCCTACGAGCAGTACTTC.

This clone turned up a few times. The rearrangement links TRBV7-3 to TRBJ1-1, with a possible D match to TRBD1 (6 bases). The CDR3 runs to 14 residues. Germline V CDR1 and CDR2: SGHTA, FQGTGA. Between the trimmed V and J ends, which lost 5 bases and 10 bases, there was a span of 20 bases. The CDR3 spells CASSPTRGLKLAFF. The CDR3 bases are TGTGCCAGCAGCCCCACTCGGGGGCTGAAGCTAGCTTTCTTT. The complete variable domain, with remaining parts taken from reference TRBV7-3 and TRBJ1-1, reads GAGVSQTPSNKVTEKGKYVELRCDPISGHTALYWYRQSLGQGPEFLIYFQGTGAADDSGLPNDRFFAVRPEGSVSTLKIQRTERGDSAVYLCASSPTRGLKLAFFGQGTRLTVV.

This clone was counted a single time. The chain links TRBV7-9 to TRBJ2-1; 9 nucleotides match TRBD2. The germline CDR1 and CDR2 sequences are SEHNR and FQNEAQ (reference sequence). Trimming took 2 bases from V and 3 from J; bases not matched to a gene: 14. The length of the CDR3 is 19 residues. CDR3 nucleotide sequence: TGTGCCAGCAGCTTAAATATGGTAGCGGGAGCGGGACACTACAATGAGCAGTTCTTC. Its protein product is CASSLNMVAGAGHYNEQFF. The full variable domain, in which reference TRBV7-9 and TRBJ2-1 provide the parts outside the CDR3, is DTGVSQNPRHKITKRGQNVTFRCDPISEHNRLYWYRQTLGQGPEFLTYFQNEAQLEKSRLLSDRFSAERPKGSFSTLEIQRTEQGDSAMYLCASSLNMVAGAGHYNEQFFGPGTRLTVL.

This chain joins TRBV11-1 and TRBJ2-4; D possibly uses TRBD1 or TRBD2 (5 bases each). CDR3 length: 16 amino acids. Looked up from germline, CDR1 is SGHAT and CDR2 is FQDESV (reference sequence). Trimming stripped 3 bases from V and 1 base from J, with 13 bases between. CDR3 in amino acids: CASSFSQGVAKNIQYF. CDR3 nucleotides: TGTGCCAGCAGCTTCTCTCAGGGAGTTGCCAAAAACATTCAGTACTTC.

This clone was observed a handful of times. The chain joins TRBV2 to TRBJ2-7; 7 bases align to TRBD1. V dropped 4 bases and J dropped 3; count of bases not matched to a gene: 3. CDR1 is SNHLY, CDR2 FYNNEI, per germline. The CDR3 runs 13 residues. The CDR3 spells CASSVRDSYEQYF. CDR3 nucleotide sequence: TGTGCCAGCAGTGTCCGGGACAGCTACGAGCAGTACTTC.

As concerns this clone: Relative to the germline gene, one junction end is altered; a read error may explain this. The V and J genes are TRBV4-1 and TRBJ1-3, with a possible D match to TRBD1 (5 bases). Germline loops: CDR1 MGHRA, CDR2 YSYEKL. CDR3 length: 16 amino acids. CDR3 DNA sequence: TGTGCCAGCAGCCGGCTCAGGGAAGAGTCTGGAAACACCATATATTTT. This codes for CASSRLREESGNTIYF.

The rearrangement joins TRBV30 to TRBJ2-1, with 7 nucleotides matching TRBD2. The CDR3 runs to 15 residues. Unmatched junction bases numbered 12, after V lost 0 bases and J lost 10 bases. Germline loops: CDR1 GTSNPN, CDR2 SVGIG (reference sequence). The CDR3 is CAWSVRSGRAREQFF. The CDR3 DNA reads TGTGCCTGGAGTGTACGGTCAGGGAGGGCAAGAGAGCAGTTCTTC.